This entry features one T cell receptor beta chain sequence. What it recognizes is unknown. The data were taken from a study of T cell repertoires in cytomegalovirus infection. Study overall: Matching HLA type and CMV infection were both indicated by public TCR beta signatures. Findings of the study overall: HLA-C-restricted CMV-specific TCR beta clonotypes were dominant in the ex vivo response.

Per germline, CDR1 MNHNY and CDR2 SVGAGI (reference sequence). The CDR3 has 22 residues. With 0 bases removed from V and 0 bases from J, the gap between germline ends came to 24 bases. One entry per CDR3 protein results from TCRdb running MiXCR on the reads. Here the sample spans 450,000 to 600,000 distinct CDR3 sequences, roughly a third being singletons. This TCR derives from a human donor in good health (CMV status not recorded). Some clones in this sample may be carry-over from other donors' samples. Specimen: cultured PBMCs, collected from culture after CMV antigen stimulation. V is TRBV6-6 and J is TRBJ1-6, with D maybe TRBD1 (5 bases). CDR3 sequence reads: CASSYSTIPAGLKSSYNSPLHF. DNA of the CDR3: TGTGCCAGCAGTTACTCGACTATTCCGGCGGGACTCAAAAGCTCCTATAATTCACCCCTCCACTTT.